This T cell receptor (beta chain) stems from a study of blood T cells in healthy people across ages. Study results and limitations: Higher naive T cell percentage went strongly together with higher TCR beta diversity.

Through a sample-barcoded 5' primer and a J-beta primer mix, a second PCR was run for roughly 7 to 11 cycles. Each CDR3 protein is one row after TCRdb ran MiXCR on the 5' RACE reads. The repertoire consists of 600,000 or so distinct CDR3 sequences, with approximately 30% occurring once and the leading ten covering approximately 15%. It was approximately 9 milliliters of peripheral blood that were drawn from each donor. The table lists this clonotype with a count of one. What it binds is not known. This sequence originates from a woman of 80 years or more in good health. The specimen was blood.

In nucleotides, the CDR3 is TGCAGTGCTGTCCGCCAGGCGGATGGCTACACCTTC. This codes for CSAVRQADGYTF. The rearrangement uses TRBV20-1 and TRBJ1-2; D gene uncertain. The V end was cut by 5 bases, the J end by 6 bases, with 13 bases between. CDR3 size: 12 residues. The germline V gene has CDR1 DFQATT and CDR2 SNEGSKA (reference sequence).